A selection of T cell receptor beta chains follows, all from one sample in a study of graft-versus-host responses after intestinal transplantation. Antigens for these TCRs are unknown. This table comes from immunoSEQ multiplex PCR, and its TCRdb copy is limited to in-frame clones, with some not included. The sample includes over 100,000 clones, around nine tenths seen only once; the top ten take approximately 0.25%. Sequences were derived from unstimulated CD4+ T cells sorted from spleen or lymph node cells, sampled before transplant. These receptors were obtained from a human donor who was the organ donor for an intestinal transplant. The CDR3 runs from the conserved cysteine through the conserved F or W. Fields, in order: V gene, clone size, D gene, J gene, CDR3 DNA, CDR3 protein. D genes are given only for firm matches. Size tells how often a clone was seen (once, few, many) or the class of an expanded clone, and some rows leave it out.

TRBV5-6,-,-,TRBJ1-2,TGTGCCAGCAGCTTAAAGGTCCCTTTCTATGGCTACACCTTC,CASSLKVPFYGYTF
TRBV19,-,-,TRBJ2-1,TGTGCCAGTAGTATAGAACTCGGACGCCGCAATGAGCAGTTCTTC,CASSIELGRRNEQFF
TRBV28,-,-,TRBJ2-1,TGTGCCAGCAGTCTTAATTATGAGCAGTTCTTC,CASSLNYEQFF
TRBV19,few,-,TRBJ1-2,TGTGCCAGTAGTACAGACAGTAACTATGGCTACACCTTC,CASSTDSNYGYTF
TRBV19,-,-,TRBJ1-4,TGTGCCAGTAGTATAGTGTCGCAGACCCTTTTT,CASSIVSQTLF
TRBV19,-,TRBD1,TRBJ2-1,TGTGCCAGTAGGGGTAGGGACAGGGGATACAATGAGCAGTTCTTC,CASRGRDRGYNEQFF
TRBV19,-,TRBD1,TRBJ2-1,TGTGCCAGTAGTATAGGCACAGGGGCCTACAATGAGCAGTTCTTC,CASSIGTGAYNEQFF
TRBV7-4,-,-,TRBJ2-7,TGTGCCAGCAGCTTAGTCCAGAACCCCACGACAGGACGCTACAGCTACGAGCAGTACTTC,CASSLVQNPTTGRYSYEQYF
TRBV5-5,-,TRBD1,TRBJ2-1,TGTGCCAGCAGCACCGGGACAGGCTCCTACAATGAGCAGTTCTTC,CASSTGTGSYNEQFF
TRBV18,-,TRBD1,TRBJ2-7,TGTGCCAGCTCACCGACATCCGGGACAGGGGGCATTATTGTCCACGAGCAGTACTTC,CASSPTSGTGGIIVHEQYF
TRBV30,-,-,TRBJ2-3,TGTGCCTGGAAGGGGACACCCCTTAGCACAGATACGCAGTATTTT,CAWKGTPLSTDTQYF
TRBV27,-,-,TRBJ1-4,TGTGCCAGCAGTTCATACAGGCAGAATGAAAAACTGTTTTTT,CASSSYRQNEKLFF
TRBV19,-,-,TRBJ2-3,TGTGCCAGTAGTAAGAGGGGCGCAGATACGCAGTATTTT,CASSKRGADTQYF
TRBV4-1,-,-,TRBJ2-1,TGCGCCAGCAGCCACCCTACGGCTAGCCGTTACAATGAGCAGTTCTTC,CASSHPTASRYNEQFF
TRBV9,-,TRBD2,TRBJ2-1,TGTGCCAGCAGCGTAGCTGGGACTAGCGATGGTAATGAGCAGTTCTTC,CASSVAGTSDGNEQFF
TRBV6-6,once,-,TRBJ1-4,TGTGCCAGCAGTTATAAGGGCAGGGAGAATGAAAAACTGTTTTTT,CASSYKGRENEKLFF
TRBV14,-,TRBD2,TRBJ2-1,TGTGCCAGCAGCCAACCCGGACTAGCGGGGGACAATGAGCAGTTCTTC,CASSQPGLAGDNEQFF
TRBV7-2,-,-,TRBJ1-3,TGTGCCAGCAGCTTACAGGGCACTGGAAACACCATATATTTT,CASSLQGTGNTIYF
TRBV28,once,-,TRBJ1-4,TGTGCCAGCAGTTTGACCGGCCCAAAACTGTTTTTT,CASSLTGPKLFF
TRBV11-2,-,TRBD2,TRBJ2-7,TGTGCCAGCAGCCCTAGCGGGAGTTCCGCCTACGAGCAGTACTTC,CASSPSGSSAYEQYF
TRBV10-3,-,-,TRBJ2-7,TGTGCCATCAGTGAGTCGTCCCCTTACGAGCAGTACTTC,CAISESSPYEQYF
TRBV6-5,-,-,TRBJ1-2,TGTGCCAGCAGCGTCGCACAGCATAACTATGGCTACACCTTC,CASSVAQHNYGYTF
TRBV4-2,-,TRBD1,TRBJ2-3,TGTGCCAGCAGCCAAGCGGACAGGGGAACAGATACGCAGTATTTT,CASSQADRGTDTQYF
TRBV6-1,-,-,TRBJ2-4,TGTGCCAGCAGTGGTGTGTATCTAGCCAAAAACATTCAGTACTTC,CASSGVYLAKNIQYF
TRBV2,-,-,TRBJ2-7,TGTGCCAGCATCCCTTCCCGGCAGGGGCCCTACGAGCAGTACTTC,CASIPSRQGPYEQYF
TRBV18,-,-,TRBJ1-2,TGTGCCAGCTCACCAGACCCAGGGGAGCTCTATGGCTACACCTTC,CASSPDPGELYGYTF
TRBV27,once,-,TRBJ2-2,TGTGCCAGCAGCAAAAATTATAACACCGGGGAGCTGTTTTTT,CASSKNYNTGELFF
TRBV27,-,TRBD1,TRBJ2-2,TGTGCCAGCAGTATTGGACAGGGAGGAGGGGAGCTGTTTTTT,CASSIGQGGGELFF
TRBV19,-,-,TRBJ2-7,TGTGCCAGTAGTATCTCAACCCTTGAGGGGGGAAAGCAGTACTTC,CASSISTLEGGKQYF
TRBV7-2,-,-,TRBJ2-3,TGTGCCAGCAGCTTAGGCCAAGGGGGGGATACGCAGTATTTT,CASSLGQGGDTQYF
TRBV18,-,-,TRBJ1-1,TGTGCCAGCTCACAATCGTCCGGGATAGGCCTACTGAACACTGAAGCTTTCTTT,CASSQSSGIGLLNTEAFF
TRBV7-9,-,TRBD1,TRBJ1-1,TGTGCCAGCAGCTTAGGCAGGGGGATGAACACTGAAGCTTTCTTT,CASSLGRGMNTEAFF
TRBV6-1,-,-,TRBJ1-2,TGTGCCAGCAGTGGGGCCACAGGGAGTAACTATGGCTACACCTTC,CASSGATGSNYGYTF
TRBV9,-,-,TRBJ2-1,TGTGCCAGCAGCGTAGGGGTGGGCAATGAGCAGTTCTTC,CASSVGVGNEQFF
TRBV7-2,-,TRBD2,TRBJ2-7,TGTGCCAGCAGCTTAGGGGGACTAGCGGGAGTCTACGAGCAGTACTTC,CASSLGGLAGVYEQYF
TRBV11-2,-,-,TRBJ2-3,TGTGCCAGCAGGGACACGAAGGGCACAGATACGCAGTATTTT,CASRDTKGTDTQYF
TRBV7-9,-,-,TRBJ2-3,TGTGCCAGCAGCTTAGCAGGGGGTACGCAGTATTTT,CASSLAGGTQYF
TRBV7-2,-,TRBD2,TRBJ2-3,TGTGCCAGCAGCTTGGGACTAGCGGGAGGAGGGGATACGCAGTATTTT,CASSLGLAGGGDTQYF
TRBV30,-,-,TRBJ1-1,TGTGCCTGGAGTTGGAGGGGGGGAGCTTTCTTT,CAWSWRGGAFF
TRBV11-2,-,-,TRBJ2-7,TGTGCCAGCAGATCGACTCGAAGGGACTACGAGCAGTACTTC,CASRSTRRDYEQYF
TRBV19,once,-,TRBJ2-7,TGTGCCAGTAAAGCGGCAGGGAGCTACGAGCAGTACTTC,CASKAAGSYEQYF
TRBV7-2,once,TRBD1,TRBJ2-5,TGTGCCAGCAGCTTAGGTTACAGGGGGCGCGAGACCCAGTACTTC,CASSLGYRGRETQYF
TRBV4-3,-,TRBD1,TRBJ1-1,TGCGCCAGCAGCCAAGACCCGACAGGGTCAATGAACACTGAAGCTTTCTTT,CASSQDPTGSMNTEAFF
TRBV6-5,-,-,TRBJ2-2,TGTGCCTCCGTTTGGGAGTCGAACACCGGGGAGCTGTTTTTT,CASVWESNTGELFF
TRBV4-2,-,-,TRBJ2-1,TGTGCCAGCAGCCCGCGGGGAGACAATGAGCAGTTCTTC,CASSPRGDNEQFF